This T cell receptor beta chain is drawn from a study of T cell repertoires in ileal Crohn's disease. Turning to the study itself: Patients had a median roughly 8-year disease duration, and around 35% were active smokers. All patients had surgery for stricturing (around 60%) or penetrating (about 40%) disease. Study-level results: Clonal expansions were more frequent in active smokers than non-smokers at surgery.

Only in-frame clones appear in the TCRdb table, and some are missing; sequencing was by immunoSEQ multiplex PCR. Of thousands of clones listed, about three quarters are singletons. Noted time point: proximal margin of the surgical specimen (macroscopically non-inflamed). V lost 5 bases and J lost 2, with 6 bases in between. Germline assignment: CDR1 GTSNPN and CDR2 SVGIG (reference sequence). The CDR3 sequence is 11 residues long. In the case of this clone: The target antigen is unknown.

The receptor was derived from an adult with Crohn's disease. Material for sequencing was ileal tissue. The V gene is TRBV30, the J gene TRBJ1-1; no clear D. CDR3 in amino acids: CAWHRNTEAFF. The CDR3 DNA follows: TGTGCCTGGCACCGAAACACTGAAGCTTTCTTT. Full variable domain (outside the CDR3, taken from reference TRBV30 and TRBJ1-1): SQTIHQWPATLVQPVGSPLSLECTVEGTSNPNLYWYRQAAGRGLQLLFYSVGIGQISSEVPQNLSASRPQDRQFILSSKKLLLSDSGFYLCAWHRNTEAFFGQGTRLTVV.